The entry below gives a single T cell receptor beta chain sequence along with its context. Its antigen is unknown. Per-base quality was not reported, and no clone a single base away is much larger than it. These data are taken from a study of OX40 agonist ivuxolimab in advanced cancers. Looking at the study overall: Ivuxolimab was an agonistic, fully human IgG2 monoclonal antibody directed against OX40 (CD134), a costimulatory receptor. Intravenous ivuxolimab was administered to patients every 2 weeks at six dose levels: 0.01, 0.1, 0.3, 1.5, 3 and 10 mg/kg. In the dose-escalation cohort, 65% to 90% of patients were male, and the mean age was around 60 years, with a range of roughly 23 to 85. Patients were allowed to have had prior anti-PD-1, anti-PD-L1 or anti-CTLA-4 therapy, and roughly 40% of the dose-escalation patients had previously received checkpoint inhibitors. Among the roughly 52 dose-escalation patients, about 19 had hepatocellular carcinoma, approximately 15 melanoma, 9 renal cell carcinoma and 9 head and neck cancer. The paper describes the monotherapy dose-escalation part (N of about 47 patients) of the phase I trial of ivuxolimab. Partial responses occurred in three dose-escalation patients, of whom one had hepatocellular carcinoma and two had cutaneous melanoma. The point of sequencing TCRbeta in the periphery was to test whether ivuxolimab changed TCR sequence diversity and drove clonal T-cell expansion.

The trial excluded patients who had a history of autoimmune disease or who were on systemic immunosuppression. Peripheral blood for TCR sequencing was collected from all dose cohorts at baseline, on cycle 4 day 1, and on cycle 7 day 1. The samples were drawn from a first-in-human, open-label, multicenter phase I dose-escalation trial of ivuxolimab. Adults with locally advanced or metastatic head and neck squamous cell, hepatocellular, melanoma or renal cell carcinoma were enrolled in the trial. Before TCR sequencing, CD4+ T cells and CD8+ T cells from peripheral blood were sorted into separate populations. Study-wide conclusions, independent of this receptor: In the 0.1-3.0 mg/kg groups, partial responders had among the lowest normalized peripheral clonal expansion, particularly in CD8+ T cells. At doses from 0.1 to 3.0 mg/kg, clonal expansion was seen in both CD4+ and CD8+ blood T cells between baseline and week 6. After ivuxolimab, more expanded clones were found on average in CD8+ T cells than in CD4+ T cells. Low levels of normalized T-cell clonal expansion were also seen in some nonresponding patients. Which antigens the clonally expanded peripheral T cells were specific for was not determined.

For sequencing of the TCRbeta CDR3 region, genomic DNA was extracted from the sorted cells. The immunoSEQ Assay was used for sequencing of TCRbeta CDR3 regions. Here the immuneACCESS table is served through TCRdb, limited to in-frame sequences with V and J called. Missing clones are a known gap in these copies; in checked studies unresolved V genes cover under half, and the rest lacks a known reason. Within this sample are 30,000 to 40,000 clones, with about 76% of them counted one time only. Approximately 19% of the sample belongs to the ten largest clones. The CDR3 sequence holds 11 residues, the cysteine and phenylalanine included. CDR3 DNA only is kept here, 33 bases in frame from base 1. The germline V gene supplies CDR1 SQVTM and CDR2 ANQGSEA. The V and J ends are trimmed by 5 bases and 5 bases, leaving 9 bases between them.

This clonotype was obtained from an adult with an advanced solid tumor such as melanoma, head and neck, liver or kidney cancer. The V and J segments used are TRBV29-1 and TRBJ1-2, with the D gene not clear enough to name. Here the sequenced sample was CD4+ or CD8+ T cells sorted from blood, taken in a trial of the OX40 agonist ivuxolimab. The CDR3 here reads CSVLIGYGYTF. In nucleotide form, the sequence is TGCAGCGTTCTTATCGGATATGGCTACACCTTC. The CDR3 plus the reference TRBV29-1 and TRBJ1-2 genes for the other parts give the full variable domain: SAVISQKPSRDICQRGTSLTIQCQVDSQVTMMFWYRQQPGQSLTLIATANQGSEATYESGFVIDKFPISRPNLTFSTLTVSNMSPEDSSIYLCSVLIGYGYTFGSGTRLTVV.